The 26 T cell receptor beta chains below all came from one sample that was sequenced in a study of cytomegalovirus exposure and HLA in healthy donors. 13 Jbeta primers and 60 Vbeta primers were used for the PCR. Method: immunoSEQ multiplex PCR; TCRdb's copy keeps in-frame clones and lacks some. The table lists about 190,000 clones, under 80% of them singletons. The source material was PBMCs. These receptors were obtained from a man between 25 and 39 years old in good health and CMV-seropositive.

The CDR3, as DNA: TGTGCCAGCAGTCGAGCTTCGGGGGGCCCGAACACCGGGGAGCTGTTTTTT. It encodes CASSRASGGPNTGELFF. This chain joins TRBV7-3 and TRBJ2-2; tentative D call: TRBD2 (7 bases). The V gene lost 6 bases and the J gene lost 0 bases, with 17 bases spanning the gap. There are 17 residues in the CDR3. Germline V gene sequence: CDR1 SGHTA, CDR2 FQGTGA.

V gene TRBV15 combines with J gene TRBJ2-1, with 9 bases aligning to TRBD2. Germline loops: CDR1 LNHNV, CDR2 YYDKDF (reference sequence). J lost 8 bases, V lost 5 bases, and 19 bases had no gene match. CDR3 length equals 18 residues. The CDR3 region is CATSGTYMASGIVDEQFF. The CDR3 region has the DNA TGTGCCACCAGCGGCACCTACATGGCTAGCGGGATAGTGGATGAGCAGTTCTTC.

In nucleotides, the CDR3 is TGTGCCAGCAGCTTAGGGCTGGGGGCCAGGTCTTACGAGCAGTACTTC. Encoded protein: CASSLGLGARSYEQYF. V and J are TRBV7-3 and TRBJ2-7; D is perhaps TRBD1 (6 bases). V was clipped by 2 bases and J by 4 bases, with 18 bases between them. Germline CDR1 and CDR2: SGHTA and FQGTGA. The CDR3 spans 16 residues.

V is TRBV4-3 and J is TRBJ1-2; possible D gene TRBD1, 6 bases. V lost 3 bases and J 8 bases, leaving 13 bases between the germline ends. The CDR3 sequence is 13 residues long. Germline CDR1 reads LGHNA; CDR2 reads YSLEER. CDR3 loop: CASSQDRAWGYTF. As DNA, the CDR3 is TGCGCCAGCAGCCAGGACAGAGCCTGGGGCTACACCTTC.

The chain uses TRBV30 and TRBJ1-2; perhaps TRBD1 as D (5 bases). This CDR3 is built from 15 residues. Between the trimmed V and J ends, which lost 2 bases and 4 bases, there was a span of 17 bases. Germline CDR1 is GTSNPN and CDR2 is SVGIG (reference sequence). DNA of the CDR3: TGTGCCTGGAGTCCCCCTGACAGTAATTCCTATGGCTACACCTTC. Amino acid sequence: CAWSPPDSNSYGYTF.

The CDR3 sequence: CASSFKNEQYF. In DNA form, the CDR3 reads TGTGCCAGCAGCTTTAAAAACGAGCAGTACTTC. This chain uses TRBV5-8 with TRBJ2-7, with no clear D. Germline V gene lookup returns CDR1 SGHTS and CDR2 YDEGEE. The CDR3 totals 11 residues. The germline V and J ends were trimmed by 2 bases and 5 bases, with 5 bases remaining between them.

CDR3 sequence reads: CASSLNRGNYGYTF. The CDR3 DNA reads TGTGCCAGCAGCTTAAACAGGGGTAACTATGGCTACACCTTC. The rearrangement links TRBV11-2 to TRBJ1-2; 7 nucleotides match TRBD1. V dropped 2 bases and J dropped 1; count of bases not matched to a gene: 1. The CDR3 runs to 14 residues. The germline CDR1 and CDR2 sequences are SGHAT and FQNNGV.

This rearrangement joins TRBV19 to TRBJ2-3; 8 bases are a match to TRBD2. Trimming removed 2 bases from V and 3 bases from J; junction bases left unmatched: 13. This CDR3 is built from 18 residues. CDR1 is LNHDA, CDR2 SQIVND, per germline (reference sequence). The CDR3 loop is CASSISFAAGGSTDTQYF. The CDR3 DNA follows: TGTGCCAGTAGTATATCTTTCGCTGCGGGGGGTAGTACAGATACGCAGTATTTT.

This chain connects TRBV6-6 to TRBJ2-7, with 8 bases identical to TRBD2. V lost 5 bases to trimming and J lost 4 bases; unmatched junction nucleotides: 7. The CDR3 runs to 14 residues. Germline CDR1 and CDR2: MNHNY and SVGAGI (reference sequence). The CDR3 DNA reads TGTGCCAGCAGTGCGGGACTAGGCGGTTACGAGCAGTACTTC. It is translated as CASSAGLGGYEQYF.

This clone has more than one count but fewer than ten. The rearrangement joins TRBV28 to TRBJ2-1, with 9 bases identical to TRBD2. V shed 6 bases and J 4 bases; nucleotides not matched to a gene: 4. The CDR3 consists of 14 residues. Germline CDR1 is MDHEN and CDR2 is SYDVKM. Written as DNA, the CDR3 is TGTGCCAGCAGAAGTAGCGGGGGATACAATGAGCAGTTCTTC. Translating it yields CASRSSGGYNEQFF.

This clone was found once. This rearrangement joins TRBV28 to TRBJ1-5, with 12 bases that match TRBD1. CDR1 is MDHEN, CDR2 SYDVKM, per germline. The CDR3 sequence is 16 residues long. The junction had 7 bases not matched to a gene; V was cut back by 4 bases and J by 6 bases. This chain's CDR3 is CASSSPGQGAGQPQHF. The CDR3 nucleotides are TGTGCCAGCAGTTCACCGGGACAGGGGGCCGGTCAGCCCCAGCATTTT.

The chain recombines TRBV11-1 with TRBJ2-2, with 7 bases fitting TRBD2. Germline values: CDR1 SGHAT, CDR2 FQDESV (reference sequence). The ends lost 1 base at V and 4 bases at J; junction bases unmatched: 9. The CDR3 consists of 17 residues. CDR3 residues: CASSLGGSGAGTGELFF. The DNA for the CDR3 is TGTGCCAGCAGCTTAGGTGGCAGCGGGGCAGGCACCGGGGAGCTGTTTTTT.

V is TRBV11-3 and J is TRBJ2-1; D unclear. Per the germline V gene, CDR1 is SGHNT and CDR2 is YENEEA. V was trimmed by 2 bases and J by 6 bases, leaving 8 bases between them. The CDR3 runs 13 residues. CDR3 nucleotides: TGTGCCAGCAGCTTAAGAGGTCCCAATGAGCAGTTCTTC. It codes for CASSLRGPNEQFF.

This clone came up a few times. The J gene is TRBJ2-1, the V gene TRBV4-2; D perhaps matches TRBD2 (5 bases). The CDR3 totals 17 residues. V lost 0 bases, J lost 4 bases, and 16 bases lay in between. Germline lookup yields CDR1 LGHNA and CDR2 YNFKEQ. This CDR3 is CASSQELGAERYNEQFF. CDR3 DNA sequence: TGTGCCAGCAGCCAAGAATTAGGAGCGGAAAGGTACAATGAGCAGTTCTTC.

This chain links TRBV7-2 with TRBJ2-5, with 7 bases matching TRBD2. The CDR3 spans 16 residues. Germline loops: CDR1 SGHTA, CDR2 FQGNSA. V gave up 0 bases and J gave up 0 bases; unmatched junction bases: 4. The CDR3 DNA is TGTGCCAGCAGCTTAGCTGCGGGAGCCAACCAAGAGACCCAGTACTTC. Its translation is CASSLAAGANQETQYF. Drawing the rest from reference TRBV7-2 and TRBJ2-5, the complete variable domain is GAGVSQSPSNKVTEKGKDVELRCDPISGHTALYWYRQSLGQGLEFLIYFQGNSAPDKSGLPSDRFSAERTGGSVSTLTIQRTQQEDSAVYLCASSLAAGANQETQYFGPGTRLLVL.

This clone was picked up a small number of times. The chain recombines TRBV18 with TRBJ1-4; maybe TRBD1 (5 bases). V lost 2 bases and J lost 4, with 11 bases in between. This CDR3 contains 15 residues. Germline loops: CDR1 KGHSH, CDR2 LQKENI. The CDR3 protein is CASSPRDSGNEKLFF. The CDR3 DNA follows: TGTGCCAGCTCACCAAGGGACTCGGGTAATGAAAAACTGTTTTTT.

The chain carries TRBV6-1 and TRBJ2-5, with D possibly matching TRBD1 (6 bases). V was trimmed by 7 bases and J by 2 bases, leaving 14 bases between them. The CDR3 consists of 14 residues. Germline CDR1 MNHNS, CDR2 SASEGT. CDR3: CASNPGDHQETQYF. The CDR3 region has the DNA TGTGCCAGCAACCCAGGGGATCATCAAGAGACCCAGTACTTC.

This chain joins TRBV18 and TRBJ2-2, with 12 bases lining up with TRBD2. Germline V lookup: CDR1 KGHSH, CDR2 LQKENI. This CDR3 has 16 amino acids. Losses at the gene ends were 3 bases for V and 4 bases for J; bases not matched to a gene: 3. CDR3 region: CASSPGLAGSTGELFF. The CDR3 nucleotides read TGTGCCAGCTCACCCGGACTAGCGGGAAGCACCGGGGAGCTGTTTTTT.

This clone was picked up one time. The CDR3 spells CASSRPGTTNNEQFF. The CDR3 DNA reads as TGTGCCAGCAGCCGACCCGGGACTACAAACAATGAGCAGTTCTTC. The chain has TRBV14 and TRBJ2-1, with TRBD2 identical over 7 bases. Germline assignment: CDR1 SGHDN and CDR2 FVKESK. After removal of 4 bases from V and 5 bases from J, the junction contained 8 bases not matched to a gene. CDR3 length equals 15 residues.

This sequence joins TRBV9 and TRBJ2-5, with 9 bases lining up with TRBD1. Per germline, CDR1 SGDLS and CDR2 YYNGEE. Unmatched junction bases numbered 7, after V lost 4 bases and J lost 6 bases. This CDR3 spans 14 amino acids. The CDR3 spells CASSPGQGRKTQYF. The CDR3 nucleotides are TGTGCCAGCAGCCCAGGACAGGGGCGAAAGACCCAGTACTTC.

The V gene is TRBV15, the J gene TRBJ2-2; TRBD1 might be the D (6 bases). V was trimmed by 3 bases and J by 5 bases, leaving 7 bases between them. The germline V gene has CDR1 LNHNV and CDR2 YYDKDF (reference sequence). CDR3 size: 13 residues. CDR3 residues: CATSSGQTGELFF. CDR3 in DNA: TGTGCCACCAGCAGCGGACAGACCGGGGAGCTGTTTTTT.

This clone was observed a few times. The CDR3 sequence: CASSQASWSGNEQFF. The CDR3 DNA reads TGCGCCAGCAGCCAAGCGTCTTGGAGCGGGAATGAGCAGTTCTTC. V and J are TRBV4-3 and TRBJ2-1, with D perhaps matching TRBD2 (6 bases). V was clipped by 1 base and J by 7 bases, with 14 bases between them. The CDR3 contains 15 residues. CDR1 and CDR2 (germline): LGHNA, YSLEER.

This chain connects TRBV5-6 to TRBJ2-7; D possibly corresponds to TRBD1 (5 bases). The CDR3 is 15 amino acids. Between the trimmed V and J ends, which lost 0 bases and 3 bases, there was a span of 13 bases. Germline CDR1 reads SGHDT; CDR2 reads YYEEEE. The CDR3 sequence: CASSLAPDSYYEQYF. The CDR3 region has the DNA TGTGCCAGCAGCTTGGCACCCGACAGCTACTACGAGCAGTACTTC.

The rearrangement links TRBV2 to TRBJ2-1, with 10 bases lining up with TRBD2. The CDR3 is 15 amino acids. J gave up 6 bases and V 6 bases, and 8 bases lay outside the gene matches. The germline gives CDR1 SNHLY, CDR2 FYNNEI. The CDR3 DNA reads as TGTGCCAGCAGCGCTCTAGCGGGAGTCTCCAATGAGCAGTTCTTC. It specifies CASSALAGVSNEQFF.

This clone was counted between two and nine times. The chain is built from TRBV11-1 and TRBJ2-5, with a weak D call TRBD2 (6 bases). This CDR3 has 14 amino acids. With 5 bases removed from V and 4 bases from J, the gap between germline ends came to 14 bases. From germline, CDR1 is SGHAT and CDR2 FQDESV (reference sequence). The CDR3 is CASSLRAGRETQYF. CDR3 bases: TGTGCCAGCAGCCTTAGGGCGGGGAGAGAGACCCAGTACTTC. Complete variable domain (other parts from reference TRBV11-1 and TRBJ2-5): EAEVAQSPRYKITEKSQAVAFWCDPISGHATLYWYRQILGQGPELLVQFQDESVVDDSQLPKDRFSAERLKGVDSTLKIQPAELGDSAMYLCASSLRAGRETQYFGPGTRLLVL.

The rearrangement joins TRBV11-3 to TRBJ2-5; 7 nucleotides line up with TRBD1. Germline V gene data show CDR1 as SGHNT and CDR2 as YENEEA. The CDR3 loop spans 14 amino acids. V lost 5 bases and J lost 4; bases outside the gene matches: 7. The CDR3 loop is CASSRTGKGETQYF. The DNA for the CDR3 is TGTGCCAGCAGCCGGACAGGAAAAGGAGAGACCCAGTACTTC.